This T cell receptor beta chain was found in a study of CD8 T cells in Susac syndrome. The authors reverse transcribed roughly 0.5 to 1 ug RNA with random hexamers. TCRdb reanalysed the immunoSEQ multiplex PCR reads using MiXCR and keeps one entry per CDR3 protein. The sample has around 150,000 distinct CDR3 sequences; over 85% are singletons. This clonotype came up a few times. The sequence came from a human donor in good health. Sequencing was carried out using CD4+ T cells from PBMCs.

CDR3 in DNA: TGTGCCAGCTCACCGCCGGGACAGAGAGCTAACTATGGCTACACCTTC. Translating gives CASSPPGQRANYGYTF. The chain uses TRBV18 and TRBJ1-2; 7 bases are a match to TRBD1. From germline, CDR1 is KGHSH and CDR2 LQKENI. V dropped 3 bases and J dropped 0; count of bases not matched to a gene: 7. The CDR3 has 16 residues. Full variable domain (remainder filled in from reference TRBV18 and TRBJ1-2): NAGVMQNPRHLVRRRGQEARLRCSPMKGHSHVYWYRQLPEEGLKFMVYLQKENIIDESGMPKERFSAEFPKEGPSILRIQQVVRGDSAAYFCASSPPGQRANYGYTFGSGTRLTVV.